The rows below give T cell receptor beta chains drawn from one sample of a study of glioma-infiltrating T cells. TCRdb itself ran the multiplex PCR reads through MiXCR, one entry per CDR3 protein. The sample has more than 90,000 distinct CDR3 sequences, 35% to 45% seen once. The sequencing sample was made of glioma tissue, nonneoplastic brain tissue, or PBMCs (not recorded which). The receptors originated from a human donor with low-grade glioma or glioblastoma, undergoing nonglioma brain surgery, or in good health (not recorded which). The CDR3 runs from the conserved cysteine through the conserved F or W. Each record gives: J gene, D gene, V gene, clone size, CDR3 DNA, CDR3 protein. A D gene is named only where the DNA matches it firmly. Only part of the rows carry a size: once, few, many, or a class if the clone is expanded.

J gene: TRBJ2-2; D gene: TRBD2; V gene: TRBV7-8; clone size: many; CDR3 DNA: TGTGCCAGCAGCTTAACTGAAACTAGCGGAGTCACCGGGGAGCTGTTTTTT; CDR3 protein: CASSLTETSGVTGELFF
J gene: TRBJ1-2; D gene: NA; V gene: TRBV19; clone size: many; CDR3 DNA: TGTGCCAGTAATGTCAGGGGAGGCTATGGCTACACCTTC; CDR3 protein: CASNVRGGYGYTF
J gene: TRBJ1-5; D gene: TRBD1; V gene: TRBV30; clone size: many; CDR3 DNA: TGTGCCGCCGGGACAGTTTTTAGCAATCAGCCCCAGCATTTT; CDR3 protein: CAAGTVFSNQPQHF
J gene: TRBJ1-1; D gene: NA; V gene: TRBV6-1; clone size: many; CDR3 DNA: TGTGCCAGCTCCCCCCCGGGGCGGATGAAGACCACTGAAGCTTTCTTT; CDR3 protein: CASSPPGRMKTTEAFF
J gene: TRBJ2-3; D gene: TRBD1; V gene: TRBV20-1; clone size: many; CDR3 DNA: TGCAGTGCCTCCGGGACAGGGGCGGCAGATACGCAGTATTTT; CDR3 protein: CSASGTGAADTQYF
J gene: TRBJ2-2; D gene: TRBD1; V gene: TRBV10-3; clone size: few; CDR3 DNA: TGTGCCATCAACAGACAGGGATCCGGGGAGCTGTTTTTT; CDR3 protein: CAINRQGSGELFF
J gene: TRBJ1-1; D gene: NA; V gene: TRBV29-1; clone size: many; CDR3 DNA: TGCAGCGCCCTTCGTTGGCGGCCGCGTACTGAAGCTTTCTTT; CDR3 protein: CSALRWRPRTEAFF
J gene: TRBJ2-7; D gene: NA; V gene: TRBV3-1; clone size: NA; CDR3 DNA: TGTGCCAGCAGCCAAAAACAGGGATCGGAGCAGCAATTC; CDR3 protein: CASSQKQGSEQQF
J gene: TRBJ2-7; D gene: NA; V gene: TRBV7-2; clone size: many; CDR3 DNA: TGTGCCAGCAGCAGGGGACGGCCCTACGAGCAGTACTTC; CDR3 protein: CASSRGRPYEQYF
J gene: TRBJ2-7; D gene: TRBD1; V gene: TRBV20-1; clone size: many; CDR3 DNA: TGCAGTGGCACATCGGGACAGGGGGCAGGGGAGCAGTACTTC; CDR3 protein: CSGTSGQGAGEQYF
J gene: TRBJ2-3; D gene: NA; V gene: TRBV27; clone size: many; CDR3 DNA: NA; CDR3 protein: CASSSSGRGPDTQYF
J gene: TRBJ2-1; D gene: NA; V gene: TRBV20-1; clone size: many; CDR3 DNA: TGCAGTGCTCGCCGACTCTCGGGAGACTACAATGAGCAGTTCTTC; CDR3 protein: CSARRLSGDYNEQFF